Described below is a single TCR beta chain sequence and its context. This sample stems from a study of T cells in Graves' hyperthyroidism and ophthalmopathy. RNA transcripts served as the template for amplifying TCR beta CDR3 regions. TCR CDR3 regions were first amplified by RT-PCR with HTBI primers. TCRdb ran MiXCR on the multiplex PCR reads and lists one entry per CDR3 protein. The sample records over 250,000 distinct CDR3 sequences, roughly 22% being singletons. The TCR originated in a man aged 25-40 years with Graves' ophthalmopathy. The sequenced material came from blood.

The DNA of the CDR3 is TGTGCCAGCAGTCCAGGGCGGGAGAACATTCAGTACTTC. It is translated as CASSPGRENIQYF. V and J are TRBV28 and TRBJ2-4; 7 positions agree with TRBD2. Germline CDR1 is MDHEN and CDR2 is SYDVKM. This CDR3 comprises 13 residues. The V segment lost 5 bases and the J segment 7 bases; nucleotides outside the gene matches: 5.